The entry below describes one T cell receptor (beta chain). The data originate from a study of identifying expanded T cells in peripheral blood. Using immunoSEQ multiplex PCR, the repertoire was profiled, and TCRdb retains in-frame clones only, with some absent. This sample has around 120,000 clones; roughly 90% occur once, and the top ten carry around 8.2%. The sample comprised blood. The TCR was taken from a person between 18 and 69 years old in good health.

The DNA of the CDR3 is TGTGCCAGAAGAAGGCAGGCTGGGAATGGCTACACCTTC. Amino acid sequence: CARRRQAGNGYTF. The J gene is TRBJ1-2, the V gene TRBV5-3, with unresolved D. TRBV5-3 is an ORF, and what it does is uncertain. The CDR3 contains 13 residues. The germline V and J ends were trimmed by 5 bases and 6 bases, with 14 bases remaining between them.